These 20 T cell receptor beta chains originate from one sample sequenced in a study of T-cell reconstitution after alpha-beta-depleted transplantation in children. The TCRbeta library incorporated unique molecular identifiers. TCRdb independently ran MiXCR on the PCR reads; one entry per CDR3 protein. The top ten hold approximately 29% of the sample, which has about 400,000 distinct CDR3 sequences, roughly 16% seen once. Sequencing was performed on PBMCs, mostly from graft donor cells, taken 360 days after TCRalphabeta/CD19-depleted stem cell transplant. The receptor set was obtained from a boy in the first two years of life who had a stem cell transplant for Wiskott-Aldrich syndrome, so the T cells may come from the graft donor.

This clonotype appeared a few times. V gene TRBV4-2 combines with J gene TRBJ2-1, with unresolved D. Germline-derived CDR1 and CDR2 are LGHNA and YNFKEQ. This CDR3 is 13 amino acids long. The V end lost 4 bases, the J end lost 8 bases, and 12 bases lay between the germline ends. Here the CDR3 reads CASSPSFWDEQFF. In DNA, the CDR3 is TGTGCCAGCAGCCCCTCATTTTGGGATGAGCAGTTCTTC.

This clonotype was seen more than once but under ten times. This chain uses TRBV25-1 with TRBJ2-1; D remains unclear. The germline gives CDR1 MGHDK, CDR2 SYGVNS. V was trimmed by 4 bases and J by 4 bases, leaving 8 bases between them. CDR3 length: 13 amino acids. The CDR3 coding sequence is TGTGCCAGCAGTGGCTGGGGATACAATGAGCAGTTCTTC. Translating it yields CASSGWGYNEQFF.

The chain links TRBV6-1 to TRBJ2-7, with 11 bases that match TRBD2. The CDR3 is 17 amino acids. V trimming: 6 bases; J trimming: 2 bases; junction bases outside the gene matches: 12. Per germline, CDR1 MNHNS and CDR2 SASEGT. CDR3 residues: CASSPTAGLAETYEQYF. The CDR3 DNA is TGTGCCAGCAGCCCGACCGCGGGACTAGCGGAAACCTACGAGCAGTACTTC.

The chain is built from TRBV29-1 and TRBJ1-2, with D uncertain. V lost 3 bases, J lost 5 bases, and 10 bases lay in between. The CDR3 has 12 residues. Germline V gene lookup returns CDR1 SQVTM and CDR2 ANQGSEA. The CDR3, as DNA: TGCAGCGTTGAGCCGGATTTATATGGCTACACCTTC. This translates into CSVEPDLYGYTF. The full variable domain, rest sourced from reference TRBV29-1 and TRBJ1-2, is SAVISQKPSRDICQRGTSLTIQCQVDSQVTMMFWYRQQPGQSLTLIATANQGSEATYESGFVIDKFPISRPNLTFSTLTVSNMSPEDSSIYLCSVEPDLYGYTFGSGTRLTVV.

This clonotype was seen a few times. The chain carries TRBV12-3 or TRBV12-4 and TRBJ2-5; D is perhaps TRBD1 (5 bases). The V and J ends lost 4 bases and 5 bases respectively, with 8 bases between them. The CDR3 is made up of 12 amino acids. CDR3 sequence (DNA): TGTGCCAGCAGTTCCAGGGCGGAGACCCAGTACTTC. Translation gives CASSSRAETQYF.

V is TRBV11-2 and J is TRBJ2-5, with 9 positions matching TRBD2. Germline V gene sequence: CDR1 SGHAT, CDR2 FQNNGV. Germline trimming cut 4 bases from V and 3 bases from J; bases unmatched to any gene: 12. This CDR3 spans 17 amino acids. The CDR3 coding sequence is TGTGCCAGCAGCTCCCCCGGGAGGGGCGGGAGGGAAGAGACCCAGTACTTC. Translated, it gives CASSSPGRGGREETQYF.

The chain links TRBV4-2 to TRBJ2-5; 13 bases line up with TRBD2. The CDR3 loop spans 16 amino acids. Germline values: CDR1 LGHNA, CDR2 YNFKEQ. V shed 1 base and J 4 bases; nucleotides not matched to a gene: 3. The DNA of the CDR3 is TGTGCCAGCAGCCAAGGGGGACTAGCGGGAATAGAGACCCAGTACTTC. Protein: CASSQGGLAGIETQYF.

This clonotype turned up a few times. V and J are TRBV6-2 or TRBV6-3 and TRBJ2-1, with D perhaps matching TRBD2 (6 bases). Looked up from germline, CDR1 is MNHEY and CDR2 is SVGEGT. CDR3 size: 14 residues. V was trimmed by 7 bases and J by 3 bases, leaving 13 bases between them. CDR3 loop: CASKKAGLYNEQFF. DNA for the CDR3: TGTGCCAGCAAGAAGGCGGGGCTCTACAATGAGCAGTTCTTC.

This clonotype was seen ten or more times. V gene TRBV2 combines with J gene TRBJ2-5; D uncertain. V dropped 5 bases and J dropped 1 base, with 5 bases sitting between them. Germline CDR1 SNHLY, CDR2 FYNNEI. CDR3 length equals 12 residues. CDR3 sequence reads: CASSFVQETQYF. CDR3 in DNA: TGTGCCAGCAGTTTCGTCCAAGAGACCCAGTACTTC.

V usage is TRBV3-1 and J usage is TRBJ1-2; D gene unclear. The CDR3 contains 14 residues. Germline-derived CDR1 and CDR2 are LGHDT and YNNKEL (reference sequence). Deletions cut 2 bases from V and 3 bases from J, with 10 bases between. The CDR3 sequence is CASSQRPGYYGYTF. The CDR3 coding sequence is TGTGCCAGCAGCCAACGTCCGGGGTACTATGGCTACACCTTC.

This clonotype appeared a few times. The V call is TRBV20-1, the J call TRBJ2-5; perhaps TRBD1 as D (6 bases). The V gene's germline CDR1 is DFQATT and CDR2 SNEGSKA (reference sequence). V lost 3 bases, J lost 3 bases, and 8 bases lay in between. The CDR3 has 12 amino acids. As DNA, the CDR3 is TGCAGTGCTAGGTACAGGGAAGAGACCCAGTACTTC. Its translation is CSARYREETQYF.

This clonotype was seen a few times. The chain uses TRBV7-9 and TRBJ2-3; TRBD2 agrees at 14 bases. CDR3 length: 17 residues. CDR1 is SEHNR, CDR2 FQNEAQ, per germline (reference sequence). V lost 1 base to trimming and J lost 4 bases; unmatched junction nucleotides: 4. The CDR3 protein is CASSLGRTSGRSDTQYF. The CDR3 DNA follows: TGTGCCAGCAGCTTAGGTCGGACTAGCGGGAGGTCAGATACGCAGTATTTT.

This clonotype was counted only a few times. J is TRBJ2-5 and V is TRBV7-8, with D possibly being TRBD1 or TRBD2 (5 bases each). Germline V gives CDR1 SGHVS, CDR2 FQNEAQ. Trimming stripped 5 bases from V and 2 bases from J, with 12 bases between. The CDR3 length is 14 residues. The CDR3 DNA reads as TGTGCCAGCAGCATCGGGACCCCTCAAGAGACCCAGTACTTC. This sequence encodes CASSIGTPQETQYF.

There are a few counts of this clonotype. This chain uses TRBV5-1 with TRBJ1-5, with a possible D match to TRBD1 (6 bases). Trimming took 0 bases from V and 2 from J, leaving 9 bases between them. The germline V gene encodes CDR1 SGHRS and CDR2 YFSETQ. There are 15 residues in the CDR3. DNA of the CDR3: TGCGCCAGCAGCTTGGAGGGGGATGGCAATCAGCCCCAGCATTTT. Protein: CASSLEGDGNQPQHF.

This clonotype appeared once. The chain combines TRBV7-7 with TRBJ2-1, with 9 bases identical to TRBD1. Germline CDR1 SSHAT, CDR2 FNYEAQ (reference sequence). This CDR3 region has 17 residues. V shed 1 base and J 5 bases; nucleotides not matched to a gene: 9. The CDR3, as DNA: TGTGCCAGCAGCTTAGGTCCCGGGACAGGGAGGCACAATGAGCAGTTCTTC. Its translation is CASSLGPGTGRHNEQFF.

The chain couples TRBV20-1 to TRBJ2-1; 12 bases fit TRBD2. The germline V gene encodes CDR1 DFQATT and CDR2 SNEGSKA (reference sequence). CDR3 length: 13 residues. V was clipped by 6 bases and J by 6 bases; unmatched bases: 3. This chain's CDR3 is CSARLAGANEQFF. The CDR3 bases are TGCAGTGCCCGACTAGCGGGGGCCAATGAGCAGTTCTTC.

V is TRBV18 and J is TRBJ1-1; D unresolved. V lost 6 bases and J lost 8, with 13 bases in between. The CDR3 is 12 amino acids. Looked up from germline, CDR1 is KGHSH and CDR2 is LQKENI. The CDR3 region has the DNA TGTGCCAGCTCGGATCCTCCTACGGAAGCTTTCTTT. Its protein is CASSDPPTEAFF.

The chain is built from TRBV3-1 and TRBJ1-5; TRBD1 agrees at 9 bases. This CDR3 spans 15 amino acids. V dropped 1 base and J dropped 5; count of bases not matched to a gene: 3. CDR1 is LGHDT and CDR2 is YNNKEL in the germline V gene (reference sequence). CDR3 sequence: CASSQGGQGYQPQHF. The CDR3, as DNA: TGTGCCAGCAGCCAAGGAGGACAGGGGTATCAGCCCCAGCATTTT. The full variable domain, with the rest looked up from reference TRBV3-1 and TRBJ1-5, is DTAVSQTPKYLVTQMGNDKSIKCEQNLGHDTMYWYKQDSKKFLKIMFSYNNKELIINETVPNRFSPKSPDKAHLNLHINSLELGDSAVYFCASSQGGQGYQPQHFGDGTRLSIL.

The gene calls are TRBV4-3 and TRBJ2-7; 10 positions agree with TRBD1. Germline V lookup: CDR1 LGHNA, CDR2 YSLEER. Trimming cost V 1 base and J 2 bases; bases outside gene matches: 2. This CDR3 has 15 amino acids. CDR3 sequence: CASSQAGTGAYEQYF. As DNA, the CDR3 is TGCGCCAGCAGCCAAGCCGGGACAGGGGCCTACGAGCAGTACTTC.

This clonotype was counted a few times. The CDR3 DNA sequence: TGTGCCATCAGGGCTGGGCCGACTAGCGGGAGGAGCGGGTACGAGCAGTACTTC. This codes for CAIRAGPTSGRSGYEQYF. V and J are TRBV10-3 and TRBJ2-7; 13 bases align to TRBD2. The J segment lost 4 bases and the V segment lost 6 bases, leaving 15 bases of the junction unmatched. The CDR3 contains 18 residues. The germline CDR1 and CDR2 sequences are ENHRY and SYGVKD.